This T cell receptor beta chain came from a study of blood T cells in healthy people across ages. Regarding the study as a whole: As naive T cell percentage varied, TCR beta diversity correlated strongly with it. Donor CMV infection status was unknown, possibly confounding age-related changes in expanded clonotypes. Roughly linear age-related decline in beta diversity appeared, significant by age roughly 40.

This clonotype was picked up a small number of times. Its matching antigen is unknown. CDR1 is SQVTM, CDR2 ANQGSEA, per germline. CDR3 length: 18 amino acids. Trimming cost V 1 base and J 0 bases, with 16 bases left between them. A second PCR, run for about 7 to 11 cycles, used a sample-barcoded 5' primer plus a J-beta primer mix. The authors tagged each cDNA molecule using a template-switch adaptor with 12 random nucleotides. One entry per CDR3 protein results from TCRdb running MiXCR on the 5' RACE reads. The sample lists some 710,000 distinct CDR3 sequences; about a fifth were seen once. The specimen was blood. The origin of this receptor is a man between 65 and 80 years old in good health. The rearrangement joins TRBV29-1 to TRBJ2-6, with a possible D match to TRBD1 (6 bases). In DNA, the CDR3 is TGCAGCGTTGAAGTCAGGGGCCCACTTGGCTCTGGGGCCAACGTCCTGACTTTC. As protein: CSVEVRGPLGSGANVLTF.